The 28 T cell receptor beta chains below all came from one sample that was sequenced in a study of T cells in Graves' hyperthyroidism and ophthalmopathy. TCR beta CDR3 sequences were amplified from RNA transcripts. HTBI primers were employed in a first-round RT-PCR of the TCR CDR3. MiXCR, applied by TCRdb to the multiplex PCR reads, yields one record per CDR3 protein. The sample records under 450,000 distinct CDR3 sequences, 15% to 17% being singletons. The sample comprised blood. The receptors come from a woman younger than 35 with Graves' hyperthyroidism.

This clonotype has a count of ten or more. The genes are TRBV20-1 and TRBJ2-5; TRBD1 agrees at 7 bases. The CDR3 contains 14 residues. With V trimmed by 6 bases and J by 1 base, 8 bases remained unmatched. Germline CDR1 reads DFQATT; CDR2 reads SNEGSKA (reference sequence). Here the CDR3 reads CSAHIDRVQETQYF. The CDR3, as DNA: TGCAGTGCCCATATCGACAGGGTCCAAGAGACCCAGTACTTC.

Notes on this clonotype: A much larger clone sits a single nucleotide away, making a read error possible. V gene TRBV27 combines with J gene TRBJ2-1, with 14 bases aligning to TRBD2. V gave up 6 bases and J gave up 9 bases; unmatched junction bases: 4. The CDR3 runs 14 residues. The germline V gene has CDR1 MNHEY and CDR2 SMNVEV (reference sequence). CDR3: CASSGTSGSFEQFF. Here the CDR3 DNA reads TGTGCCAGCAGCGGGACTAGCGGGAGCTTTGAGCAGTTCTTC.

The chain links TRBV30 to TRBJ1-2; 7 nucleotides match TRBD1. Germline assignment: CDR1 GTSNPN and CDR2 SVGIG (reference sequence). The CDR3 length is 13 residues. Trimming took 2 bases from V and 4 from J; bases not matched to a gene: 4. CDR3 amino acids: CAWSPTGVYGYTF. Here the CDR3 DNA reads TGTGCCTGGAGTCCAACAGGGGTCTATGGCTACACCTTC. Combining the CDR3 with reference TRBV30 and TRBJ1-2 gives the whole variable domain SQTIHQWPATLVQPVGSPLSLECTVEGTSNPNLYWYRQAAGRGLQLLFYSVGIGQISSEVPQNLSASRPQDRQFILSSKKLLLSDSGFYLCAWSPTGVYGYTFGSGTRLTVV.

The CDR3 coding sequence is TGTGCCAGCAGTTATTCCGGGACAGGGCCCTATGGCTACACCTTC. It yields the protein CASSYSGTGPYGYTF. The chain carries TRBV6-2 or TRBV6-3 and TRBJ1-2; 9 bases map to TRBD1. The CDR3 loop spans 15 amino acids. Germline trimming cut 3 bases from V and 4 bases from J; bases unmatched to any gene: 6. Per germline, CDR1 MNHEY and CDR2 SVGEGT.

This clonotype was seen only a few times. CDR3 DNA: TGTGCCAGCAGTTGGTCGAGAGGCGAGCAGTTCTTC. This encodes CASSWSRGEQFF. The rearrangement joins TRBV12-3 or TRBV12-4 to TRBJ2-1; no definite D call. The length of the CDR3 is 12 residues. V lost 4 bases and J 10 bases, leaving 11 bases between the germline ends.

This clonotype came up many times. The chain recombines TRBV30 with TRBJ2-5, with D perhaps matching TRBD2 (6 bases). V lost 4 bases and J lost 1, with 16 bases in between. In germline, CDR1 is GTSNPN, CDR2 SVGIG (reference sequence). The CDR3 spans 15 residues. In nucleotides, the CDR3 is TGTGCCTGGACTAAATTTAGCGGAATCCAAGAGACCCAGTACTTC. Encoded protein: CAWTKFSGIQETQYF.

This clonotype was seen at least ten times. The CDR3 sequence: CASSYTGDSGANVLTF. The CDR3 coding sequence is TGTGCCAGCAGTTACACAGGGGACTCTGGGGCCAACGTCCTGACTTTC. The rearrangement joins TRBV6-2 or TRBV6-3 to TRBJ2-6; TRBD1 matches at 7 bases. The CDR3 has 16 amino acids. The V gene's germline CDR1 is MNHEY and CDR2 SVGEGT. The J segment lost 0 bases and the V segment lost 2 bases, leaving 1 base of the junction unmatched.

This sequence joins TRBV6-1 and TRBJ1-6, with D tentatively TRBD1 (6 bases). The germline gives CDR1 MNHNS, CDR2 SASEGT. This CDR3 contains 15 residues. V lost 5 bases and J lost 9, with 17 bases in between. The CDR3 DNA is TGTGCCAGCAGTAACAGGGCCTCCCCTCCTTCACCCCTCCACTTT. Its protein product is CASSNRASPPSPLHF.

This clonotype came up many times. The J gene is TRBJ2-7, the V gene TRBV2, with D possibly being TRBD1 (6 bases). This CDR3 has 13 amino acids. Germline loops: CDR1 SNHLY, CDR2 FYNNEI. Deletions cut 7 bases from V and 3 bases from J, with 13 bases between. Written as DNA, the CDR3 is TGTGCCAGCACCTTGGACAGAAACTACGAGCAGTACTTC. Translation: CASTLDRNYEQYF.

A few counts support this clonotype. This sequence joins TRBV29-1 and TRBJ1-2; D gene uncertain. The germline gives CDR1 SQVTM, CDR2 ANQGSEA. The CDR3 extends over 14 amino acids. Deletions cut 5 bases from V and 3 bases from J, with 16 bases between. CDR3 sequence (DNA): TGCAGCGTTAAAACGGGTGCAGGCGACTATGGCTACACCTTC. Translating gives CSVKTGAGDYGYTF.

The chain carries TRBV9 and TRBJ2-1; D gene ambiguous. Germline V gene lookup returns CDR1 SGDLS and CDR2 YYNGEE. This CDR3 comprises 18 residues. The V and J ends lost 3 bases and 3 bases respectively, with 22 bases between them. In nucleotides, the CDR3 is TGTGCCAGCAGCGCCCAGGCAGAGACATATCGGGTCTACAATGAGCAGTTCTTC. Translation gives CASSAQAETYRVYNEQFF.

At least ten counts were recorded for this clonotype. CDR3 nucleotides: TGTGCCAGCAGTGCCAGACAGGGGACCCACTCTGGGGCCAACGTCCTGACTTTC. This sequence encodes CASSARQGTHSGANVLTF. The genes are TRBV28 and TRBJ2-6; 8 bases map to TRBD1. Per the germline V gene, CDR1 is MDHEN and CDR2 is SYDVKM. Unmatched junction bases numbered 9, after V lost 5 bases and J lost 0 bases. This CDR3 has 18 amino acids.

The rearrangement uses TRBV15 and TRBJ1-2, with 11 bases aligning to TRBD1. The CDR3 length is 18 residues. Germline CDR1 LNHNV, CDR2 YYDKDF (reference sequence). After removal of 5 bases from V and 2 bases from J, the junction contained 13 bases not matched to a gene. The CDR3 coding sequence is TGTGCCACCAGCGGACTAAATCACGGACAGGGGGCGAACTATGGCTACACCTTC. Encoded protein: CATSGLNHGQGANYGYTF.

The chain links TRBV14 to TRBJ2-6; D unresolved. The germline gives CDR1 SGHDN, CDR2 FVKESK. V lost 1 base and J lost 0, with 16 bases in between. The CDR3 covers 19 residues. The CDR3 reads CASSQGGGRLHSGANVLTF. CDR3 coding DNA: TGTGCCAGCAGCCAAGGAGGCGGAAGACTGCACTCTGGGGCCAACGTCCTGACTTTC.

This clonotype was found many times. CDR3 sequence (DNA): TGTGCCAGCAGCCCCCTTCGGGATACGCAGTATTTT. Its protein is CASSPLRDTQYF. V is TRBV5-5 and J is TRBJ2-3; D gene uncertain. V was pared by 4 bases and J by 6 bases, with 9 bases between. Germline loops: CDR1 SGHKS, CDR2 YYEKEE (reference sequence). This CDR3 contains 12 residues.

In nucleotides, the CDR3 is TGTGCCAGTAGTACCGGGACTAGCTACTCCTACGAGCAGTACTTC. It codes for CASSTGTSYSYEQYF. The V call is TRBV19, the J call TRBJ2-7; TRBD2 matches at 9 bases. V dropped 4 bases and J dropped 0; count of bases not matched to a gene: 4. There are 15 residues in the CDR3. The germline V gene encodes CDR1 LNHDA and CDR2 SQIVND (reference sequence).

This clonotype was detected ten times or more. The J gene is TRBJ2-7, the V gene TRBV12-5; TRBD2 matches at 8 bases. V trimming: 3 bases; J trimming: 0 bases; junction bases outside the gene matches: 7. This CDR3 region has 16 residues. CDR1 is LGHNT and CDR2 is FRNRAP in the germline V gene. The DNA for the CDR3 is TGTGCTAGTGGTTTCGGCGGGAGGTACCTCTCCTACGAGCAGTACTTC. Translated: CASGFGGRYLSYEQYF.

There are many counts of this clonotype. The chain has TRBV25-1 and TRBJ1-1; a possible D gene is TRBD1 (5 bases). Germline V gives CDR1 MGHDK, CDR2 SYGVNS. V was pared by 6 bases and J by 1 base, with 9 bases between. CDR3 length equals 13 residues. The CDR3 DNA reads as TGTGCCAGCAGGTCGGGGGGGAACACTGAAGCTTTCTTT. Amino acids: CASRSGGNTEAFF.

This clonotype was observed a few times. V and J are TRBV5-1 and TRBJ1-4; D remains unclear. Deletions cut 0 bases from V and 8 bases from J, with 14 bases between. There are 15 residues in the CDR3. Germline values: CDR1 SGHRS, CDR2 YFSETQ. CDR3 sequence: CASSLAGGGGEKLFF. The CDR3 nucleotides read TGCGCCAGCAGCTTGGCGGGCGGTGGAGGGGAAAAACTGTTTTTT.

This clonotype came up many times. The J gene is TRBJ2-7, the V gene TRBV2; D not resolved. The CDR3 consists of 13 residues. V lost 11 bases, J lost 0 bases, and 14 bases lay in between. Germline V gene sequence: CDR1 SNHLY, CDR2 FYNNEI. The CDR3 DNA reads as TGTGCCCGCAACCCCGACATCTCCTACGAGCAGTACTTC. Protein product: CARNPDISYEQYF.

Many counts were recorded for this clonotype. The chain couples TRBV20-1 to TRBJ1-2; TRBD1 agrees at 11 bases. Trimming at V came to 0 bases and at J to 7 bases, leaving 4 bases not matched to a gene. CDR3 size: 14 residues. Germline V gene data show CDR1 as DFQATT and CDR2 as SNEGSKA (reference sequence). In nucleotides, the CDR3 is TGCAGTGCTAGAGAGGGACAGGGGGAGGTTGGCTACACCTTC. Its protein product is CSAREGQGEVGYTF.

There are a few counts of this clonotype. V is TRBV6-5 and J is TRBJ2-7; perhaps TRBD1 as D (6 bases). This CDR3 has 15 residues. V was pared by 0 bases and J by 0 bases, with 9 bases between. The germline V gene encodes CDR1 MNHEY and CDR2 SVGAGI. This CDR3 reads CASSYSQGGSYEQYF. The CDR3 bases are TGTGCCAGCAGTTACTCTCAAGGGGGCTCCTACGAGCAGTACTTC.

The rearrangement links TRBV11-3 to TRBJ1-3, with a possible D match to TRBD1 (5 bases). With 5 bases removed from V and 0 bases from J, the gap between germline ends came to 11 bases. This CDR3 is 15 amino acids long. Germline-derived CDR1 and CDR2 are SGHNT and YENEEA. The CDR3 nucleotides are TGTGCCAGCAGCCCCGGGGCCTCCTCTGGAAACACCATATATTTT. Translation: CASSPGASSGNTIYF.

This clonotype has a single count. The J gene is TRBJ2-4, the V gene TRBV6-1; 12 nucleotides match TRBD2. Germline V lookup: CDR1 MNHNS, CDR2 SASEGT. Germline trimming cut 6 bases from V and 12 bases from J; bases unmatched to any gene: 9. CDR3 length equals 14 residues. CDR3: CASSPSGRAHTQYF. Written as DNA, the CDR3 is TGTGCCAGCAGCCCTAGCGGGAGGGCCCACACTCAGTACTTC.

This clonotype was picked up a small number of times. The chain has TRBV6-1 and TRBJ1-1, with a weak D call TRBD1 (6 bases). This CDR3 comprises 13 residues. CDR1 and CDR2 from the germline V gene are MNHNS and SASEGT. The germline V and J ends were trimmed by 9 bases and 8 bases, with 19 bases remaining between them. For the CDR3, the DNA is TGTGCCAGTTATAGGGGGGGGCTTACGGAAGCTTTCTTT. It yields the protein CASYRGGLTEAFF.

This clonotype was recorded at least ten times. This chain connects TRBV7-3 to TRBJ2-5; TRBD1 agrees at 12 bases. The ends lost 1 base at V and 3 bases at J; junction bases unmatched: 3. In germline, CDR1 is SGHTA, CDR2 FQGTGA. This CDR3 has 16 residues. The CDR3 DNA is TGTGCCAGCAGCTTAAAAGGGACAGGGGGCGAAGAGACCCAGTACTTC. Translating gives CASSLKGTGGEETQYF.

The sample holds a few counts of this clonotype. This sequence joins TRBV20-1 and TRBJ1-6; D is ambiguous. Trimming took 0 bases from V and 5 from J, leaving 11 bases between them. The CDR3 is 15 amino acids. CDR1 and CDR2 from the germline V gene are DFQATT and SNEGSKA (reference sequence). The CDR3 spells CSARDRSGHNSPLHF. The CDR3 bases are TGCAGTGCTAGAGATCGGTCGGGCCATAATTCACCCCTCCACTTT.

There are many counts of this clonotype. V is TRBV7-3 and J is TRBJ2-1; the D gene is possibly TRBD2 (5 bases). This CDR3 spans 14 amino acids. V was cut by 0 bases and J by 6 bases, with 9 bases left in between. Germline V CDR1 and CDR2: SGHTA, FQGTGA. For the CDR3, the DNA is TGTGCCAGCAGCTTAACAGGGAGAGCCAATGAGCAGTTCTTC. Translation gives CASSLTGRANEQFF.